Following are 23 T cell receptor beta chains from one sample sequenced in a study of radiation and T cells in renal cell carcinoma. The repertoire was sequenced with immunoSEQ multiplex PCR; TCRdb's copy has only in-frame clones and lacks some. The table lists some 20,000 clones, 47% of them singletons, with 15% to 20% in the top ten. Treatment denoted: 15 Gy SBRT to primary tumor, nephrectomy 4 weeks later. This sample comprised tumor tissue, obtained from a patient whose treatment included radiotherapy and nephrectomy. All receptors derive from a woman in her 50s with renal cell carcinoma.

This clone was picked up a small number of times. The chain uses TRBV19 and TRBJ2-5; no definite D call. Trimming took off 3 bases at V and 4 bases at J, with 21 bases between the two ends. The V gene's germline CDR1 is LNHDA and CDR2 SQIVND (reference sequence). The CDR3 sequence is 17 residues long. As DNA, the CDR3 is TGTGCCAGTAGTATGACCCCCTTTGTAGGGTTTGGAGAGACCCAGTACTTC. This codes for CASSMTPFVGFGETQYF.

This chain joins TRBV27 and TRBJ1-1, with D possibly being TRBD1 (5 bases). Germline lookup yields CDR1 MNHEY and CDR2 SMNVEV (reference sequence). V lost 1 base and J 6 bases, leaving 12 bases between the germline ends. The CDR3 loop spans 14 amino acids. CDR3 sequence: CASSLYGGVAEAFF. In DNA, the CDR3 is TGTGCCAGCAGTTTATATGGGGGAGTGGCTGAAGCTTTCTTT.

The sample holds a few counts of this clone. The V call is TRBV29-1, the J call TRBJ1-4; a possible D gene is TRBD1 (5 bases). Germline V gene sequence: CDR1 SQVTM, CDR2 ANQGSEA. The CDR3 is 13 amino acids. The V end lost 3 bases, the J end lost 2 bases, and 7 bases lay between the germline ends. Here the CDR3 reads CSVEGGTNEKLFF. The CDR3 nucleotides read TGCAGCGTTGAGGGGGGTACTAATGAAAAACTGTTTTTT.

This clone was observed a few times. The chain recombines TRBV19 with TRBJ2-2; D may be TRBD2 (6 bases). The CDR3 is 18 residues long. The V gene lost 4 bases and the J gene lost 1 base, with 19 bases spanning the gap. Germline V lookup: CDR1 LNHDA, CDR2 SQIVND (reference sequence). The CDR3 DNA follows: TGTGCCAGTAGTAAGGGGCCAAAGCGGGTAGGGAACACCGGGGAGCTGTTTTTT. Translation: CASSKGPKRVGNTGELFF.

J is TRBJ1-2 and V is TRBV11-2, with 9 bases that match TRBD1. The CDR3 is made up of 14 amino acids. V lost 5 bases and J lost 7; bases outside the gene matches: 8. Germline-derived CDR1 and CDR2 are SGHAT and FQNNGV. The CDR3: CASSPWTGAGGYTF. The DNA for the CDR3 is TGTGCCAGCAGCCCCTGGACAGGGGCGGGTGGCTACACCTTC.

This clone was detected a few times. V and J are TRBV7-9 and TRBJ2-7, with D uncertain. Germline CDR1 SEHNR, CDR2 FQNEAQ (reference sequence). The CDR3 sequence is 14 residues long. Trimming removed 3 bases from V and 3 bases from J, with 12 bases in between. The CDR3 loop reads CASSFRAASYEQYF. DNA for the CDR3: TGTGCCAGCAGCTTCCGTGCGGCGAGCTACGAGCAGTACTTC.

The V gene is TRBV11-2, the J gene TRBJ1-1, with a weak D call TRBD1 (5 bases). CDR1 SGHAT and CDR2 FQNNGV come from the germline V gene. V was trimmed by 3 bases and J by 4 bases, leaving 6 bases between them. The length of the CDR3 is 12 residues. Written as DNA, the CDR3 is TGTGCCAGCAGCTTTGGGGGCACTGAAGCTTTCTTT. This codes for CASSFGGTEAFF.

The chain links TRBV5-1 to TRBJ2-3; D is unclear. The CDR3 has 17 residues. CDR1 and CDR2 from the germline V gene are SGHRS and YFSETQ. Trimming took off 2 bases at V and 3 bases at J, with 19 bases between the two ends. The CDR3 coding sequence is TGCGCCAGCAGCTTATTCCAAGCCGTGGGTGGGACAGATACGCAGTATTTT. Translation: CASSLFQAVGGTDTQYF.

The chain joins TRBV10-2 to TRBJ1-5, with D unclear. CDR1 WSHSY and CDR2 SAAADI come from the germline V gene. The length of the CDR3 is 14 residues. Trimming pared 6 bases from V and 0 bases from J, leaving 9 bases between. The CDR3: CASRRPDSNQPQHF. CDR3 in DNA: TGCGCCAGCAGGAGACCGGATAGCAATCAGCCCCAGCATTTT.

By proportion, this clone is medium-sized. CDR3 in DNA: TGCGCCAGCAGCCAAGATAGGACAGGGACTGGCTATGGCTACACCTTC. The encoded protein is CASSQDRTGTGYGYTF. The chain joins TRBV4-3 to TRBJ1-2, with 8 bases that match TRBD1. There are 16 residues in the CDR3. Trimming cost V 0 bases and J 4 bases; bases outside gene matches: 7. Germline CDR1 reads LGHNA; CDR2 reads YSLEER.

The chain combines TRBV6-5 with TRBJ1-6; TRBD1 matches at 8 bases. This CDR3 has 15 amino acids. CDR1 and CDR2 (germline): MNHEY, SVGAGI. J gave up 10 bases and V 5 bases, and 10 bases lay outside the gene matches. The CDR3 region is CASSPSGGAGSPLHF. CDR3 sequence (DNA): TGTGCCAGCAGTCCCTCAGGGGGCGCAGGATCACCCCTCCACTTT.

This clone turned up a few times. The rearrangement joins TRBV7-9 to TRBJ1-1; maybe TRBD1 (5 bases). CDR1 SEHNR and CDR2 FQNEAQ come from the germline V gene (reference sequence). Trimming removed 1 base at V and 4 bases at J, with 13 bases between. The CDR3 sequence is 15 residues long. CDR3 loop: CASSLEWGEATEAFF. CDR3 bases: TGTGCCAGCAGCTTAGAATGGGGGGAGGCCACTGAAGCTTTCTTT.

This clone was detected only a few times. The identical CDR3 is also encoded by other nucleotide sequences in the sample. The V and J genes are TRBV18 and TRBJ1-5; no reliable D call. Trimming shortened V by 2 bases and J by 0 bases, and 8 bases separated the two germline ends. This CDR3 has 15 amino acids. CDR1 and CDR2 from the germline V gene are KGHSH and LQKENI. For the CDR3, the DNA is TGTGCCAGCTCACCAGGGAGGGTTAGCAATCAGCCCCAGCATTTT. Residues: CASSPGRVSNQPQHF. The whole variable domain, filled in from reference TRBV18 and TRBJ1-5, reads NAGVMQNPRHLVRRRGQEARLRCSPMKGHSHVYWYRQLPEEGLKFMVYLQKENIIDESGMPKERFSAEFPKEGPSILRIQQVVRGDSAAYFCASSPGRVSNQPQHFGDGTRLSIL.

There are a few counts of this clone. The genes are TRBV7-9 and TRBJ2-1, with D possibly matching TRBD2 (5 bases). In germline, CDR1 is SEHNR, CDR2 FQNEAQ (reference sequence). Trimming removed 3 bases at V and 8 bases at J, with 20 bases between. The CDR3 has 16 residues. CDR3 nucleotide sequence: TGTGCCAGCAGCTTTAGATCGACGGGGTTAAGCGATGAGCAGTTCTTC. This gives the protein CASSFRSTGLSDEQFF.

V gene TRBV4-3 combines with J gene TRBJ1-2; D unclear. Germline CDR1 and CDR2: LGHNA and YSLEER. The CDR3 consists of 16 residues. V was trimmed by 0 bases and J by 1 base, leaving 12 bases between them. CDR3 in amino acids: CASSQDRTGYNYGYTF. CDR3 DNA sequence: TGCGCCAGCAGCCAAGATCGAACCGGGTATAACTATGGCTACACCTTC.

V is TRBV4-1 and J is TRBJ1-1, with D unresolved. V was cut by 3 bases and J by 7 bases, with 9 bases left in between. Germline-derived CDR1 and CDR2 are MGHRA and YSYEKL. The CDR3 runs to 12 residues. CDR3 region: CASSHIDGEAFF. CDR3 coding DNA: TGCGCCAGCAGCCACATTGACGGTGAAGCTTTCTTT.

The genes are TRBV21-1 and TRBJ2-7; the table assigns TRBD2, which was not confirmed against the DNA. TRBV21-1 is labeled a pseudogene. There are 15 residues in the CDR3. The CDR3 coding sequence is TGTGCCAGCAGAAGCGCGGGGGGTGAAAACTACGAGCAGTACTTC. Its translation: CASRSAGGENYEQYF.

CDR3 in amino acids: CASSLGRGRNNEQFF. CDR3 DNA: TGTGCCAGCAGCTTAGGCAGGGGGCGTAACAATGAGCAGTTCTTC. This rearrangement joins TRBV7-8 to TRBJ2-1, with 8 bases lining up with TRBD1. V shed 1 base, J shed 5 bases, and the junction held 4 bases outside the gene matches. This CDR3 has 15 amino acids. CDR1 SGHVS and CDR2 FQNEAQ come from the germline V gene.

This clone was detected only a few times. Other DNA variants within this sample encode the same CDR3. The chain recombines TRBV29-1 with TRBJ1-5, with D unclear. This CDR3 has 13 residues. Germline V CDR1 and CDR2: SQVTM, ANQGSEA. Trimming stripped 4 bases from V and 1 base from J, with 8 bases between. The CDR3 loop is CSVALDSNQPQHF. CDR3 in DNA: TGCAGCGTTGCCTTGGACAGCAATCAGCCCCAGCATTTT.

The chain's CDR3 is CASSHAGAHEQFF. The CDR3 DNA follows: TGCGCCAGCAGCCACGCGGGGGCACATGAGCAGTTCTTC. V is TRBV5-1 and J is TRBJ2-1; D might be TRBD2 (7 bases). V was shortened by 4 bases and J by 8 bases, with 13 bases between the two germline ends. The length of the CDR3 is 13 residues. Germline CDR1 and CDR2: SGHRS and YFSETQ.

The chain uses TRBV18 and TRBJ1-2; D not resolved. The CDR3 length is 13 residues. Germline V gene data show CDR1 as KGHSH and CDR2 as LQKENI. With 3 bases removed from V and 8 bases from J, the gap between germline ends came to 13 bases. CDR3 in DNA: TGTGCCAGCTCACCCGGAGGAGGGTTGGGCTACACCTTC. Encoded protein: CASSPGGGLGYTF. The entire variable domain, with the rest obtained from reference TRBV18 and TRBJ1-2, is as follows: NAGVMQNPRHLVRRRGQEARLRCSPMKGHSHVYWYRQLPEEGLKFMVYLQKENIIDESGMPKERFSAEFPKEGPSILRIQQVVRGDSAAYFCASSPGGGLGYTFGSGTRLTVV.

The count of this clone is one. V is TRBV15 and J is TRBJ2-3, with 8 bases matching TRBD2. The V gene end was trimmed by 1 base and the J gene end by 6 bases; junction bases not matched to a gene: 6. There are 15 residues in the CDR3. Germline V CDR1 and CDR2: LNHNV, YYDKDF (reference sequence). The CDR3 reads CATSRVGGGMDTQYF. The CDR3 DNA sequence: TGTGCCACCAGCAGAGTGGGCGGGGGGATGGATACGCAGTATTTT. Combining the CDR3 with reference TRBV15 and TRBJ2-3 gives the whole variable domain DAMVIQNPRYQVTQFGKPVTLSCSQTLNHNVMYWYQQKSSQAPKLLFHYYDKDFNNEADTPDNFQSRRPNTSFCFLDIRSPGLGDTAMYLCATSRVGGGMDTQYFGPGTRLTVL.

The CDR3: CASSLGPEGPYNEQFF. The CDR3 nucleotides read TGTGCCAGCAGTTTGGGGCCCGAGGGCCCCTACAATGAGCAGTTCTTC. The gene calls are TRBV6-5 and TRBJ2-1; D tentatively fits TRBD1 or TRBD2 (5 bases each). In germline, CDR1 is MNHEY, CDR2 SVGAGI. Trimming removed 4 bases at V and 2 bases at J, with 15 bases between. This CDR3 comprises 16 residues.